The 5 T cell receptor beta chains presented below share a single source sample, sequenced in a study of blood T cell repertoires in COVID-19. The assay was immunoSEQ multiplex PCR, and TCRdb's table has in-frame clones only and misses some. This sample has around 230,000 clones, with approximately 84% found just once. Material for sequencing was peripheral blood. The receptors were sampled from a woman aged 80 or older with acute or convalescent COVID-19.

The CDR3 region has the DNA TGTGCTAGTGGTCGAGCGGAGAGCTCCTACAATGAGCAGTTCTTC. It encodes CASGRAESSYNEQFF. This sequence joins TRBV12-5 and TRBJ2-1; D might be TRBD2 (5 bases). CDR3 length: 15 amino acids. Trimming removed 5 bases at V and 0 bases at J, with 11 bases between. CDR1 is LGHNT and CDR2 is FRNRAP in the germline V gene.

The chain has TRBV6-5 and TRBJ1-1, with D uncertain. This CDR3 is built from 14 residues. The germline CDR1 and CDR2 sequences are MNHEY and SVGAGI. Trimming removed 6 bases from V and 1 base from J, with 12 bases in between. The CDR3 here is CASRPEAGNTEAFF. The CDR3 nucleotides are TGTGCCAGCAGACCCGAGGCTGGGAACACTGAAGCTTTCTTT.

V and J are TRBV3-1 (or the pseudogene TRBV3-2) and TRBJ1-6, with TRBD1 matching over 9 bases. The ends lost 1 base at V and 7 bases at J; junction bases unmatched: 2. The CDR3 contains 15 residues. The V gene's germline CDR1 is LGHDT and CDR2 YNNKEL (reference sequence). The CDR3 DNA reads as TGTGCCAGCAGCCAAGGGGACAGGGCAAATTCACCCCTCCACTTT. It encodes CASSQGDRANSPLHF.

The CDR3 DNA follows: TGCAGTGCTGGGGGGGCTAGTGAAGCTTTCTTT. Its translation: CSAGGASEAFF. This chain links TRBV20-1 with TRBJ1-1; possibly TRBD1 for D (6 bases). V shed 5 bases and J shed 7 bases, with 11 bases lying between them. CDR1 and CDR2 from the germline V gene are DFQATT and SNEGSKA (reference sequence). The CDR3 totals 11 residues.

This clone was found a few times. The CDR3 sequence is CASSLAGSSYEQYF. The CDR3 DNA sequence: TGTGCCAGCAGCTTGGCGGGGAGCTCCTACGAGCAGTACTTC. The rearrangement links TRBV7-2 to TRBJ2-7; D might be TRBD2 (6 bases). The CDR3 runs 14 residues. From germline, CDR1 is SGHTA and CDR2 FQGNSA. V gave up 3 bases and J gave up 0 bases, with 9 bases separating them.